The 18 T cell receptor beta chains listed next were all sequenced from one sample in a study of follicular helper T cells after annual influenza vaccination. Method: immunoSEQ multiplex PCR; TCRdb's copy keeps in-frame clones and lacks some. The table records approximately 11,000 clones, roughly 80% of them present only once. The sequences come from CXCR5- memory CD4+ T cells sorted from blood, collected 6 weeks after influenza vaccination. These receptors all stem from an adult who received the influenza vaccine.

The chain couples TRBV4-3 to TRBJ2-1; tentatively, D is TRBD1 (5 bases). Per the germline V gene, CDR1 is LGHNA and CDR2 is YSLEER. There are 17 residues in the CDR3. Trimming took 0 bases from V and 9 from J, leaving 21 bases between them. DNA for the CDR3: TGCGCCAGCAGCCAAGATCAGGGTGTAGGAGCGTCCGGTGAGCAGTTCTTC. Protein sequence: CASSQDQGVGASGEQFF.

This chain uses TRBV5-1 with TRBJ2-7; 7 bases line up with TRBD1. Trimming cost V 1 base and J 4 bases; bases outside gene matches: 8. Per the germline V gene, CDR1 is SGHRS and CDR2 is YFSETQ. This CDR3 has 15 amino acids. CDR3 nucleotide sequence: TGCGCCAGCAGCTTGAATCCAGGGGGATTTTACGAGCAGTACTTC. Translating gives CASSLNPGGFYEQYF.

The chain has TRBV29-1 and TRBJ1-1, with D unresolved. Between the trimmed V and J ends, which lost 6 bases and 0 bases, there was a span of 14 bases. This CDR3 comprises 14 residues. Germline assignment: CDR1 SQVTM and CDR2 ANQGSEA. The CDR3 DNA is TGCAGCGTCCAACAAGGACGGCTGAACACTGAAGCTTTCTTT. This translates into CSVQQGRLNTEAFF.

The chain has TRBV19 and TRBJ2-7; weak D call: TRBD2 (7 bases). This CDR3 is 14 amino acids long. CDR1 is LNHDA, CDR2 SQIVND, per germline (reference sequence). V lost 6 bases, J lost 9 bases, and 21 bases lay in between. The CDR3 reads CASSPSGGGHVQYF. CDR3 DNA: TGTGCCAGTAGCCCTAGTGGGGGGGGCCATGTGCAGTACTTC.

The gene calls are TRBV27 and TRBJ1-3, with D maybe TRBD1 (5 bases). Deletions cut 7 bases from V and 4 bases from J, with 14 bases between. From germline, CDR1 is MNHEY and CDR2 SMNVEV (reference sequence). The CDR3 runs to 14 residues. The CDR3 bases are TGTGCCAGCAAAGGGCAGGGTGACGGAAACACCATATATTTT. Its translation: CASKGQGDGNTIYF.

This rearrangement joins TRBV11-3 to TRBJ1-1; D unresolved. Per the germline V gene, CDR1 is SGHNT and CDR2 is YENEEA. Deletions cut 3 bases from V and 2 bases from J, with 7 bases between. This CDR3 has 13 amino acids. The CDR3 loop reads CASSFSKNTEAFF. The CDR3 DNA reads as TGTGCCAGCAGCTTTTCTAAAAACACTGAAGCTTTCTTT.

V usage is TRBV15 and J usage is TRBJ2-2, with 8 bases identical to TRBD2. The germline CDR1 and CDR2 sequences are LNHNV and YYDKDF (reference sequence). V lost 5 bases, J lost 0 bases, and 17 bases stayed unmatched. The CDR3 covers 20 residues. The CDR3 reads CATSDYLYGRALANTGELFF. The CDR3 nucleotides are TGTGCCACCAGCGATTACTTGTACGGGAGGGCCCTCGCGAACACCGGGGAGCTGTTTTTT.

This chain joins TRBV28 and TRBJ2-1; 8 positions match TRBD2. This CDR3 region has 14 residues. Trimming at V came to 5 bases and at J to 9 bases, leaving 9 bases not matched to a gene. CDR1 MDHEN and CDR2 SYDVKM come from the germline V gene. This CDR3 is CASSVGGLVGEQFF. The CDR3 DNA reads TGTGCCAGCAGTGTAGGGGGACTAGTTGGTGAGCAGTTCTTC.

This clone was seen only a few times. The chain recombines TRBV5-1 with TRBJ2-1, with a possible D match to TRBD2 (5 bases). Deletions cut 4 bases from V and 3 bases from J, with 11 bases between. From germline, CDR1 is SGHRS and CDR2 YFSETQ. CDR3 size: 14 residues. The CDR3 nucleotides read TGCGCCAGCAGCGCCACTAGTAGCTACAATGAGCAGTTCTTC. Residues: CASSATSSYNEQFF.

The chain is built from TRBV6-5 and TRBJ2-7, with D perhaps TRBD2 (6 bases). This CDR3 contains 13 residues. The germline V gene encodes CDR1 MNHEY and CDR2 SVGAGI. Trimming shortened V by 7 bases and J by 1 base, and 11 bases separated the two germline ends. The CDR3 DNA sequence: TGTGCCAGCATCGGGGGACGATCCTACGAGCAGTACTTC. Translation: CASIGGRSYEQYF.

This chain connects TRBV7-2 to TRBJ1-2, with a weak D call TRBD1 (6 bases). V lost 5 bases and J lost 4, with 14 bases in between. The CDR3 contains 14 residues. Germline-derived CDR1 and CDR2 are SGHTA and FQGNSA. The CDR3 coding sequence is TGTGCCAGCAGCGCAAATCAGGGGTTCTATGGCTACACCTTC. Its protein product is CASSANQGFYGYTF.

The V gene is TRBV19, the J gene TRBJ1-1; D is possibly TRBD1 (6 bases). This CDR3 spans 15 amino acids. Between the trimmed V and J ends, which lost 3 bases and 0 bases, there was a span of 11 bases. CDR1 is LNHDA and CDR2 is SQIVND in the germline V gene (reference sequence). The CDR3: CASSMEGVMNTEAFF. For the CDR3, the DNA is TGTGCCAGTAGTATGGAGGGGGTTATGAACACTGAAGCTTTCTTT.

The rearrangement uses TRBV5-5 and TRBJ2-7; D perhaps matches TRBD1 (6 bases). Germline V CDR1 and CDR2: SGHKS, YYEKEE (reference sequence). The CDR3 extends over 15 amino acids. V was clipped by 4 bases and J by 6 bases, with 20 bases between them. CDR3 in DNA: TGTGCCAGCAGCCCGACAGGTCAACCCGCCAGCGAGCAGTACTTC. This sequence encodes CASSPTGQPASEQYF. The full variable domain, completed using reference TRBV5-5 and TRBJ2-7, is DAGVTQSPTHLIKTRGQQVTLRCSPISGHKSVSWYQQVLGQGPQFIFQYYEKEERGRGNFPDRFSARQFPNYSSELNVNALLLGDSALYLCASSPTGQPASEQYFGPGTRLTVT.

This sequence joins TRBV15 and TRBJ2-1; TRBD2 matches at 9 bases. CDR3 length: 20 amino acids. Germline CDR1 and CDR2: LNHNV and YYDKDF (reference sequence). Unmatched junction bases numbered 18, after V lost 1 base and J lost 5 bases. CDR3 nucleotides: TGTGCCACCAGCAGAGGTCCCGGGCTAGCGGGATCCTTCGGTGACAATGAGCAGTTCTTC. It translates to CATSRGPGLAGSFGDNEQFF.

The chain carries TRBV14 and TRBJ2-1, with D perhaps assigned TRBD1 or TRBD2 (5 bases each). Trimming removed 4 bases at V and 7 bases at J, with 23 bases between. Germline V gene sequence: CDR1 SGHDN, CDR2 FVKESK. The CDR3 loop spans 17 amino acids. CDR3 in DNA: TGTGCCAGCAGCCCCTGGGGCGGGCCCCTCTTGGGTAATGAGCAGTTCTTC. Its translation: CASSPWGGPLLGNEQFF.

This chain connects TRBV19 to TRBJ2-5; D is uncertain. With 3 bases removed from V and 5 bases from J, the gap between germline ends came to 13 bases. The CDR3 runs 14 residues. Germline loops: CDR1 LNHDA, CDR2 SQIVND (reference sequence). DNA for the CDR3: TGTGCCAGTAGTATGCACGACCAGAGCGAGACCCAGTACTTC. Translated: CASSMHDQSETQYF.

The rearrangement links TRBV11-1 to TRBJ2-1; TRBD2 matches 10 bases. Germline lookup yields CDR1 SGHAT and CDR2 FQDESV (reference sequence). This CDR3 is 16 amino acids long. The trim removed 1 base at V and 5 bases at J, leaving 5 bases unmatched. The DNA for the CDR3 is TGTGCCAGCAGCTTAGAGGTAGCGGGGGGTCACAATGAGCAGTTCTTC. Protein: CASSLEVAGGHNEQFF.

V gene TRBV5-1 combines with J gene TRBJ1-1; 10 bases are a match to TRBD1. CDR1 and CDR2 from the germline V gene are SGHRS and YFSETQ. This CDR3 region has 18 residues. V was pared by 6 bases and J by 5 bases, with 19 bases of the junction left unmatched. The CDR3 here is CASTRGDRGRGGRTEAFF. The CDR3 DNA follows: TGCGCCAGCACCCGAGGTGACAGGGGGCGCGGGGGAAGAACTGAAGCTTTCTTT.